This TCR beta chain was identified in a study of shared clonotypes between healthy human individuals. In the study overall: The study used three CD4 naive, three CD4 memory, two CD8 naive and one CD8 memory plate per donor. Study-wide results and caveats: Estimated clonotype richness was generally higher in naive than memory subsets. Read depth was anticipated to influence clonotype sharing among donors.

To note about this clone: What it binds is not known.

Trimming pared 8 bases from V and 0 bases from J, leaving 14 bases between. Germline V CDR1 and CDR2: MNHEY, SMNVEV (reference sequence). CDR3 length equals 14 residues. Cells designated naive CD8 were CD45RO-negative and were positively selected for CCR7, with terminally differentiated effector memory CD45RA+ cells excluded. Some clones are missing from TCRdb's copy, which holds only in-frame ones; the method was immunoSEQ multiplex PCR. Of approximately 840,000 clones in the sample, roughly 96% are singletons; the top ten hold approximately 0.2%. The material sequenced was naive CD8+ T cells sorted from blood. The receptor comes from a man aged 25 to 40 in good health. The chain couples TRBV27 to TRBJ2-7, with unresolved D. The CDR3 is CASVGLDLSYEQYF. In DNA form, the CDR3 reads TGTGCCAGCGTAGGGCTGGACCTCTCCTACGAGCAGTACTTC.